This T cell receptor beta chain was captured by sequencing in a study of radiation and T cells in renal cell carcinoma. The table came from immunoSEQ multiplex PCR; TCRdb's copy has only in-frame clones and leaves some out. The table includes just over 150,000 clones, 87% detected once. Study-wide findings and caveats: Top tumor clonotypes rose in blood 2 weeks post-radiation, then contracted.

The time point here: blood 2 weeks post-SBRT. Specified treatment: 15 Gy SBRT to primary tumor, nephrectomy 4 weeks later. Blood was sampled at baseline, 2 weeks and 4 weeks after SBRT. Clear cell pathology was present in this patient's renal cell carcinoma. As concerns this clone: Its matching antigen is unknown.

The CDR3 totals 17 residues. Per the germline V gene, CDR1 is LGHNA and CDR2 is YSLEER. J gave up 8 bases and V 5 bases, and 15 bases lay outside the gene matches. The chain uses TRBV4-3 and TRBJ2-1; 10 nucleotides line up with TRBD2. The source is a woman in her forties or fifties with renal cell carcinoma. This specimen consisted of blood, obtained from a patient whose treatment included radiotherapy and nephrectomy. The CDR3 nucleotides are TGCGCCAGCAGCGCACCCAGCCAGCGGGGGGGGCTACATGAGCAGTTCTTC. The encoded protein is CASSAPSQRGGLHEQFF.